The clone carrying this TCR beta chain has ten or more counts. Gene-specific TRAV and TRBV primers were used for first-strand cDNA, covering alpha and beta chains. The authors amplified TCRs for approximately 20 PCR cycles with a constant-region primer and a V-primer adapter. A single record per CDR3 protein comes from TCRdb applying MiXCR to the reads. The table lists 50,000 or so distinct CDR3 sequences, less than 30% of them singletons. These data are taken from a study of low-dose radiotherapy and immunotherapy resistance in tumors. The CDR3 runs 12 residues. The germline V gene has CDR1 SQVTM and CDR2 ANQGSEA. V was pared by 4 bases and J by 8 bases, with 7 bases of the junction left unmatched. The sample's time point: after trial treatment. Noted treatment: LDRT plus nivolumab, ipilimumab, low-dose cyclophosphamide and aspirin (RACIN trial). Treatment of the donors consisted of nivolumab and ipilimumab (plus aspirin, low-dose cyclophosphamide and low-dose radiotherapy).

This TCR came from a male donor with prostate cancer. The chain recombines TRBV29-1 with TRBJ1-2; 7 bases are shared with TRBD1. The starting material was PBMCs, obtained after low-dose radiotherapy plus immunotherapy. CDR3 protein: CSVGDSRRGYTF. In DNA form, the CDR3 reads TGCAGCGTTGGGGACAGTCGTCGCGGCTACACCTTC.